Each of the 3 T cell receptor beta chains below was sequenced from the same sample in a study of cytomegalovirus exposure and HLA in healthy donors (dated by TCRdb to the late 2010s). The protocol used for the library was the immunoSEQ multiplex PCR assay. For the multiplex PCR, a mixture combining 60 forward primers for TCR Vbeta segments and 13 reverse primers for TCR Jbeta segments was used. TCRdb limited this immuneACCESS table to in-frame rearrangements with V and J called. A share of clones is missing; checked studies link under half to unresolved V genes, and the rest is unexplained. This sample has around 210,000 clones in its table, and approximately 85% of those were observed once. In total, the top ten clones hold 0.2% to 0.3% of the sample. The sequenced material came from PBMCs. The source of these receptors is a girl under 10 years old in good health and CMV-seronegative.

V is TRBV29-1 and J is TRBJ2-3, with a tentative D call TRBD1 (5 bases). The CDR3 is 13 residues long. The germline CDR1 and CDR2 sequences are SQVTM and ANQGSEA. Trimming cost V 5 bases and J 0 bases, with 9 bases left between them. CDR3 nucleotides: TGCAGCGTTTTTAGGGGCAGCACAGATACGCAGTATTTT. Protein sequence: CSVFRGSTDTQYF.

The chain carries TRBV5-4 and TRBJ2-5; 8 positions agree with TRBD2. From germline, CDR1 is SGHNT and CDR2 YYREEE (reference sequence). This CDR3 region has 16 residues. Germline trimming cut 1 base from V and 5 bases from J; bases unmatched to any gene: 10. This chain's CDR3 is CASSLSGGRSTETQYF. Here the CDR3 DNA reads TGTGCCAGCAGCTTGAGCGGGGGCAGGTCTACGGAGACCCAGTACTTC.

The V gene is TRBV4-1, the J gene TRBJ1-2; weak D call: TRBD1 (5 bases). V was pared by 1 base and J by 6 bases, with 12 bases between. CDR1 MGHRA and CDR2 YSYEKL come from the germline V gene. The CDR3 runs 14 residues. CDR3 sequence reads: CASSQVVGGDGYTF. In nucleotides, the CDR3 is TGCGCCAGCAGCCAAGTGGTGGGAGGGGATGGCTACACCTTC.